The 19 T cell receptor beta chains presented below share a single source sample, sequenced in a study of technical replicates of blood from a few donors. Sequenced by immunoSEQ multiplex PCR; TCRdb stores in-frame clones only, minus some. The data contain 80,000 or so clones, around 95% of them singletons. Sequenced sample: T cells isolated from PBMCs. The origin of the receptors is a human donor in good health.

This rearrangement joins TRBV19 to TRBJ1-1; 7 positions match TRBD1. The J segment lost 3 bases and the V segment lost 3 bases, leaving 10 bases of the junction unmatched. This CDR3 is 16 amino acids long. Germline V gene data show CDR1 as LNHDA and CDR2 as SQIVND (reference sequence). CDR3 DNA sequence: TGTGCCAGTAGTATCCTGGCAGGGGGATCCCACACTGAAGCTTTCTTT. Amino acid sequence: CASSILAGGSHTEAFF. Supplemented by reference TRBV19 and TRBJ1-1, the full variable domain reads DGGITQSPKYLFRKEGQNVTLSCEQNLNHDAMYWYRQDPGQGLRLIYYSQIVNDFQKGDIAEGYSVSREKKESFPLTVTSAQKNPTAFYLCASSILAGGSHTEAFFGQGTRLTVV.

The chain couples TRBV2 to TRBJ1-2; the match to TRBD1 covers 8 bases. After removal of 3 bases from V and 2 bases from J, the junction contained 2 bases not matched to a gene. The CDR3 extends over 14 amino acids. Germline CDR1 and CDR2: SNHLY and FYNNEI. Here the CDR3 reads CASSDTGGNYGYTF. The CDR3 DNA follows: TGTGCCAGCAGTGACACAGGGGGGAACTATGGCTACACCTTC.

V is TRBV10-3 and J is TRBJ1-2; D gene unclear. V was shortened by 6 bases and J by 4 bases, with 12 bases between the two germline ends. Looked up from germline, CDR1 is ENHRY and CDR2 is SYGVKD. This CDR3 is 13 amino acids long. The CDR3 loop reads CAIRDSTSYGYTF. Written as DNA, the CDR3 is TGTGCCATCAGAGATAGCACCAGCTATGGCTACACCTTC.

The chain joins TRBV6-5 to TRBJ2-1; 9 nucleotides align to TRBD2. Germline V gene data show CDR1 as MNHEY and CDR2 as SVGAGI. CDR3 length equals 15 residues. The V segment lost 10 bases and the J segment 10 bases; nucleotides outside the gene matches: 17. The CDR3 region is CATKKSSGKNVEQFF. The CDR3 DNA is TGTGCCACCAAGAAATCTAGCGGGAAAAACGTAGAGCAGTTCTTC.

This rearrangement joins TRBV7-2 to TRBJ1-1; 7 bases are shared with TRBD1. Trimming cost V 5 bases and J 5 bases; bases outside gene matches: 11. The CDR3 has 15 residues. Germline CDR1 is SGHTA and CDR2 is FQGNSA. The CDR3 bases are TGTGCCAGCAGCCGAACTGGACAGGAGGGGACTGAAGCTTTCTTT. This gives the protein CASSRTGQEGTEAFF.

The chain is built from TRBV10-3 and TRBJ2-7, with D possibly matching TRBD2 (5 bases). The CDR3 extends over 13 amino acids. The germline V gene encodes CDR1 ENHRY and CDR2 SYGVKD. Between the trimmed V and J ends, which lost 2 bases and 6 bases, there was a span of 11 bases. This chain's CDR3 is CAISELGRVEQYF. Written as DNA, the CDR3 is TGTGCCATCAGTGAGCTCGGGCGGGTCGAGCAGTACTTC.

This clone is a singleton in its sample. The gene calls are TRBV30 and TRBJ2-7, with unresolved D. There are 13 residues in the CDR3. The V gene's germline CDR1 is GTSNPN and CDR2 SVGIG (reference sequence). DNA of the CDR3: TGTTTACTGGGCCTCAGTCGTCCACGAGAGCAGTACTTC. This gives the protein CLLGLSRPREQYF.

J is TRBJ1-1 and V is TRBV30; a weak D match, TRBD1 (6 bases). From germline, CDR1 is GTSNPN and CDR2 SVGIG (reference sequence). Trimming took 7 bases from V and 8 from J, leaving 14 bases between them. The CDR3 spans 11 residues. In DNA form, the CDR3 reads TGTGCCTTCGGGACACCACCCGAAGCTTTCTTT. Its protein product is CAFGTPPEAFF.

V gene TRBV15 combines with J gene TRBJ2-7, with TRBD2 matching 10 bases. Per the germline V gene, CDR1 is LNHNV and CDR2 is YYDKDF (reference sequence). The CDR3 runs 16 residues. V dropped 3 bases and J dropped 5; count of bases not matched to a gene: 10. The CDR3, as DNA: TGTGCCACCAGCAGGGCTAGCGGGGGACAGTGGAACGAGCAGTACTTC. Residues: CATSRASGGQWNEQYF.

This clone was observed once. The gene calls are TRBV27 and TRBJ1-5; no definite D call. The CDR3 sequence is 11 residues long. The V end was cut by 8 bases, the J end by 6 bases, with 8 bases between. Germline loops: CDR1 MNHEY, CDR2 SMNVEV (reference sequence). The CDR3 region is CASGLSQPQHF. DNA of the CDR3: TGTGCCAGCGGCCTCTCTCAGCCCCAGCATTTT.

The CDR3 region has the DNA TGTGCCAGCAGTTTTAGCGGGAGGGAGACCGGGGAGCTGTTTTTT. This sequence encodes CASSFSGRETGELFF. The chain joins TRBV27 to TRBJ2-2; 11 bases agree with TRBD2. This CDR3 comprises 15 residues. Germline V gene sequence: CDR1 MNHEY, CDR2 SMNVEV (reference sequence). The V segment lost 3 bases and the J segment 5 bases; nucleotides outside the gene matches: 2.

The genes are TRBV23-1 and TRBJ1-3; TRBD1 matches at 7 bases. TRBV23-1 is marked as an open reading frame, function uncertain. V gave up 3 bases and J gave up 9 bases; unmatched junction bases: 11. CDR3 length: 15 residues. The CDR3 here is CASSQGQLTFGTIYF. The CDR3 nucleotides read TGCGCCAGCAGTCAGGGACAGCTGACTTTCGGCACCATATATTTT.

The chain couples TRBV6-5 to TRBJ2-2; a weak D match, TRBD1 (5 bases). Trimming pared 0 bases from V and 1 base from J, leaving 9 bases between. From germline, CDR1 is MNHEY and CDR2 SVGAGI. The length of the CDR3 is 16 residues. The CDR3 sequence: CASSYSMGRNTGELFF. CDR3 coding DNA: TGTGCCAGCAGTTACTCGATGGGGCGGAACACCGGGGAGCTGTTTTTT.

This chain links TRBV19 with TRBJ2-1; TRBD1 matches 7 bases. With 5 bases clipped from V and 5 bases from J, the junction kept 6 bases outside the gene matches. This CDR3 is built from 14 residues. CDR1 and CDR2 from the germline V gene are LNHDA and SQIVND (reference sequence). CDR3 protein: CASSWGQSHNEQFF. The CDR3 DNA sequence: TGTGCCAGTAGTTGGGGACAGTCACACAATGAGCAGTTCTTC. Together with reference TRBV19 and TRBJ2-1, the CDR3 gives the full variable domain: DGGITQSPKYLFRKEGQNVTLSCEQNLNHDAMYWYRQDPGQGLRLIYYSQIVNDFQKGDIAEGYSVSREKKESFPLTVTSAQKNPTAFYLCASSWGQSHNEQFFGPGTRLTVL.

This chain connects TRBV6-1 to TRBJ2-7, with 9 bases aligning to TRBD2. This CDR3 spans 16 amino acids. Germline V gives CDR1 MNHNS, CDR2 SASEGT. V trimming: 0 bases; J trimming: 0 bases; junction bases outside the gene matches: 3. CDR3 nucleotide sequence: TGTGCCAGCAGTGAAGCGGGTAGCGGGGGCTCCTACGAGCAGTACTTC. The encoded protein is CASSEAGSGGSYEQYF.

V and J are TRBV9 and TRBJ1-1; a weak D match, TRBD1 (6 bases). The germline V and J ends were trimmed by 3 bases and 2 bases, with 14 bases remaining between them. The germline V gene encodes CDR1 SGDLS and CDR2 YYNGEE. This CDR3 has 15 amino acids. CDR3 bases: TGTGCCAGCAGCGCATACCAGGGGAGAAACACTGAAGCTTTCTTT. It is translated as CASSAYQGRNTEAFF.

This clone is a singleton in its sample. The chain carries TRBV6-5 and TRBJ2-7, with a tentative D call TRBD2 (6 bases). CDR1 is MNHEY, CDR2 SVGAGI, per germline. Trimming took 0 bases from V and 3 from J, leaving 15 bases between them. The CDR3 is 16 amino acids. The CDR3 region has the DNA TGTGCCAGCAGTTACTCGCTAGGCCCGGGACTCTACGAGCAGTACTTC. Its translation: CASSYSLGPGLYEQYF.

This chain links TRBV5-4 with TRBJ2-5, with D possibly TRBD1 on 7 matching bases. V lost 4 bases to trimming and J lost 3 bases, with 13 bases between them. Germline V gene lookup returns CDR1 SGHNT and CDR2 YYREEE (reference sequence). CDR3 length: 14 amino acids. CDR3 sequence (DNA): TGTGCCAGCAGCCATGACAGGGAGGAAGAGACCCAGTACTTC. The encoded protein is CASSHDREEETQYF.

Notes on this clone: Mismatch with germline at one junction end may stem from a read error. V gene TRBV7-3 combines with J gene TRBJ2-3; TRBD1 aligns across 9 bases. CDR1 and CDR2 (germline): SGHTA, FQGTGA. This CDR3 comprises 14 residues. The CDR3 is CASSLTGQDRGWHF. As DNA, the CDR3 is TGTGCCAGCAGCTTAACGGGACAAGACAGGGGGTGGCATTTT.